One sample yielded the 8 T cell receptor beta chains listed below, sequenced in a study of OX40 agonist ivuxolimab in advanced cancers. Libraries were prepared by immunoSEQ multiplex PCR; TCRdb keeps only in-frame clonotypes and omits some of them. The data hold over 60,000 clones, with 65% to 90% observed a single time. Sequences were derived from CD4+ or CD8+ T cells sorted from blood, sampled in a trial of the OX40 agonist ivuxolimab. The receptors come from an adult with an advanced solid tumor such as melanoma, head and neck, liver or kidney cancer.

The chain recombines TRBV7-9 with TRBJ2-6; 8 nucleotides match TRBD1. Germline V lookup: CDR1 SEHNR, CDR2 FQNEAQ (reference sequence). CDR3 length: 18 residues. V gave up 5 bases and J gave up 0 bases; unmatched junction bases: 9. The CDR3 DNA follows: TGTGCCAGCAGCGGAACCCGACAGGGGCGCTCTGGGGCCAACGTCCTGACTTTC. It codes for CASSGTRQGRSGANVLTF.

The CDR3 reads CASSTGELSPGELFF. Written as DNA, the CDR3 is TGTGCCAGCAGCACAGGCGAACTCTCACCGGGGGAGCTGTTTTTT. The chain couples TRBV2 to TRBJ2-2; TRBD1 might be the D (5 bases). Trimming removed 6 bases at V and 8 bases at J, with 19 bases between. CDR1 and CDR2 (germline): SNHLY, FYNNEI. This CDR3 contains 15 residues.

This clone was found a few times. The CDR3 nucleotides are TGTGCCTGGGATCGGGGGGAGTTTCAGCCCCAGCATTTT. Its translation: CAWDRGEFQPQHF. V and J are TRBV30 and TRBJ1-5; possible D gene TRBD1, 5 bases. Per germline, CDR1 GTSNPN and CDR2 SVGIG (reference sequence). The CDR3 consists of 13 residues. V was trimmed by 5 bases and J by 6 bases, leaving 14 bases between them. Supplemented by reference TRBV30 and TRBJ1-5, the full variable domain reads SQTIHQWPATLVQPVGSPLSLECTVEGTSNPNLYWYRQAAGRGLQLLFYSVGIGQISSEVPQNLSASRPQDRQFILSSKKLLLSDSGFYLCAWDRGEFQPQHFGDGTRLSIL.

This clone was picked up many times. This chain connects TRBV5-1 to TRBJ2-2; no definite D call. Germline V gene sequence: CDR1 SGHRS, CDR2 YFSETQ. V was cut by 1 base and J by 5 bases, with 15 bases left in between. The CDR3 is made up of 16 amino acids. The CDR3 loop reads CASSLSVFEKTGELFF. CDR3 DNA: TGCGCCAGCAGCTTGTCGGTATTTGAAAAGACCGGGGAGCTGTTTTTT.

The chain employs TRBV7-2 and TRBJ2-7; D remains ambiguous. CDR3 length: 15 residues. Between the trimmed V and J ends, which lost 1 base and 0 bases, there was a span of 10 bases. Germline V gene data show CDR1 as SGHTA and CDR2 as FQGNSA. The CDR3 DNA follows: TGTGCCAGCAGCTTAGTACTAATCAGCTCCTACGAGCAGTACTTC. It encodes CASSLVLISSYEQYF.

The chain joins TRBV6-1 to TRBJ2-7, with TRBD1 identical over 10 bases. CDR1 is MNHNS and CDR2 is SASEGT in the germline V gene. The CDR3 is 16 amino acids. V shed 1 base, J shed 7 bases, and the junction held 10 bases outside the gene matches. The CDR3 spells CASSEDPTGGHWEQYF. Here the CDR3 DNA reads TGTGCCAGCAGTGAAGACCCGACAGGGGGCCATTGGGAGCAGTACTTC.

CDR3 in amino acids: CASSQDSAAEETQYF. The CDR3 region has the DNA TGCGCCAGCAGCCAAGATTCGGCGGCTGAAGAGACCCAGTACTTC. The chain uses TRBV4-3 and TRBJ2-5; unclear D gene. Per the germline V gene, CDR1 is LGHNA and CDR2 is YSLEER. V was pared by 0 bases and J by 3 bases, with 11 bases between. The CDR3 sequence is 15 residues long.

V and J are TRBV19 and TRBJ2-2; D is unresolved. V lost 1 base to trimming and J lost 4 bases, with 10 bases between them. There are 15 residues in the CDR3. CDR1 and CDR2 (germline): LNHDA, SQIVND (reference sequence). The CDR3 DNA reads as TGTGCCAGTAGTATAGGGCTGGTTGTCACCGGGGAGCTGTTTTTT. This translates into CASSIGLVVTGELFF. Full variable domain (remainder filled in from reference TRBV19 and TRBJ2-2): DGGITQSPKYLFRKEGQNVTLSCEQNLNHDAMYWYRQDPGQGLRLIYYSQIVNDFQKGDIAEGYSVSREKKESFPLTVTSAQKNPTAFYLCASSIGLVVTGELFFGEGSRLTVL.